The 24 T cell receptor beta chains listed next were all sequenced from one sample in a study of blood T cell repertoires in COVID-19. The protocol was immunoSEQ multiplex PCR, while the TCRdb copy is restricted to in-frame clones and leaves out a portion. The sample comprises 140,000 or so clones, roughly 80% of which are singletons, and over 2.5% rests with the top ten. The sequencing input was peripheral blood. The source is an elderly woman with acute or convalescent COVID-19.

Only one count was recorded for this clone. The genes are TRBV7-9 and TRBJ1-2, with a tentative D call TRBD1 (6 bases). V was clipped by 3 bases and J by 2 bases, with 16 bases between them. The germline gives CDR1 SEHNR, CDR2 FQNEAQ (reference sequence). The CDR3 totals 16 residues. The CDR3 DNA follows: TGTGCCAGCAGCTTGCGAGGACAGCGGGGAAACTATGGCTACACCTTC. It yields the protein CASSLRGQRGNYGYTF.

The V call is TRBV6-2 or TRBV6-3, the J call TRBJ2-7; D gene ambiguous. Trimming took off 0 bases at V and 5 bases at J, with 5 bases between the two ends. The CDR3 has 12 residues. The germline gives CDR1 MNHEY, CDR2 SVGEGT. CDR3 in DNA: TGTGCCAGCAGTTACTCGTCAGACGAGCAGTACTTC. The encoded protein is CASSYSSDEQYF.

V is TRBV4-1 and J is TRBJ1-2; D possibly corresponds to TRBD1 (6 bases). This CDR3 has 13 amino acids. V lost 4 bases and J 5 bases, leaving 11 bases between the germline ends. Germline V gene sequence: CDR1 MGHRA, CDR2 YSYEKL. The CDR3 protein is CASSPRGSYGYTF. Here the CDR3 DNA reads TGCGCCAGCAGCCCTAGGGGGTCGTATGGCTACACCTTC.

J is TRBJ1-4 and V is TRBV3-1 (or the pseudogene TRBV3-2); D may be TRBD1 (6 bases). The CDR3 extends over 14 amino acids. V was clipped by 7 bases and J by 7 bases, with 16 bases between them. CDR1 is LGHDT and CDR2 is YNNKEL in the germline V gene (reference sequence). CDR3 sequence reads: CASNRGGLGEKLFF. CDR3 bases: TGTGCCAGCAACCGGGGGGGCCTGGGTGAAAAACTGTTTTTT.

The V and J genes are TRBV6-6 and TRBJ2-7; D is possibly TRBD2 (6 bases). Germline V gene sequence: CDR1 MNHNY, CDR2 SVGAGI (reference sequence). CDR3 length: 13 residues. Trimming cost V 2 bases and J 3 bases, with 8 bases left between them. CDR3 in DNA: TGTGCCAGCAGTTACGCCGGGAGCTACGAGCAGTACTTC. This sequence encodes CASSYAGSYEQYF.

J is TRBJ2-1 and V is TRBV7-9, with TRBD2 matching 16 bases. The trim removed 5 bases at V and 0 bases at J, leaving 10 bases unmatched. CDR3 size: 20 residues. Germline CDR1 is SEHNR and CDR2 is FQNEAQ (reference sequence). The CDR3 loop reads CASSNLPGTSGGASYNEQFF. For the CDR3, the DNA is TGTGCCAGCAGCAACCTTCCCGGGACTAGCGGGGGGGCCTCCTACAATGAGCAGTTCTTC.

The rearrangement uses TRBV15 and TRBJ2-2, with 10 bases that match TRBD1. This CDR3 has 18 residues. CDR1 is LNHNV and CDR2 is YYDKDF in the germline V gene (reference sequence). J gave up 5 bases and V 3 bases, and 12 bases lay outside the gene matches. CDR3 nucleotide sequence: TGTGCCACCAGCAGTGAGATTAAGACAGGGGGCAATACCGGGGAGCTGTTTTTT. This sequence encodes CATSSEIKTGGNTGELFF.

The V and J genes are TRBV6-5 and TRBJ1-1; tentative D call: TRBD1 (5 bases). Germline V CDR1 and CDR2: MNHEY, SVGAGI. V lost 2 bases, J lost 3 bases, and 7 bases lay in between. The CDR3 totals 13 residues. This chain's CDR3 is CASSYTGDTEAFF. The CDR3 bases are TGTGCCAGCAGTTACACGGGGGACACTGAAGCTTTCTTT.

This chain uses TRBV4-2 with TRBJ1-4; D is possibly TRBD1 (6 bases). V lost 0 bases and J lost 7, with 21 bases in between. The CDR3 is 18 residues long. CDR1 and CDR2 (germline): LGHNA, YNFKEQ. CDR3 protein: CASSQEAGTSRGGEKLFF. As DNA, the CDR3 is TGTGCCAGCAGCCAAGAGGCCGGGACATCTCGGGGTGGTGAAAAACTGTTTTTT.

J is TRBJ2-1 and V is TRBV11-1, with 12 bases matching TRBD2. From germline, CDR1 is SGHAT and CDR2 FQDESV (reference sequence). V lost 3 bases and J lost 7; bases outside the gene matches: 7. This CDR3 region has 16 residues. The CDR3 sequence is CASSFRLAGAGNEQFF. The DNA for the CDR3 is TGTGCCAGCAGCTTTCGACTAGCGGGGGCTGGGAATGAGCAGTTCTTC.

CDR3 amino acids: CSVGGAGGGRETQYF. Written as DNA, the CDR3 is TGCAGCGTTGGAGGGGCAGGGGGCGGAAGGGAGACCCAGTACTTC. This chain uses TRBV29-1 with TRBJ2-5, with 8 bases that match TRBD1. The V segment lost 4 bases and the J segment 5 bases; nucleotides outside the gene matches: 12. Germline V lookup: CDR1 SQVTM, CDR2 ANQGSEA. CDR3 length: 15 residues.

This chain links TRBV5-1 with TRBJ1-1; D uncertain. The CDR3 covers 14 residues. Germline V lookup: CDR1 SGHRS, CDR2 YFSETQ. V was pared by 7 bases and J by 1 base, with 14 bases between. CDR3 sequence (DNA): TGCGCCAGCTCCCTCGGGGATGGGAACACTGAAGCTTTCTTT. The encoded protein is CASSLGDGNTEAFF.

The rearrangement joins TRBV15 to TRBJ2-1; 11 nucleotides align to TRBD2. Trimming at V came to 0 bases and at J to 8 bases, leaving 6 bases not matched to a gene. Germline loops: CDR1 LNHNV, CDR2 YYDKDF (reference sequence). This CDR3 is 16 amino acids long. CDR3 bases: TGTGCCACCAGCAGAGATTTAGCGGGGGGGCGGGATGAGCAGTTCTTC. Amino acids: CATSRDLAGGRDEQFF.

This sequence joins TRBV29-1 and TRBJ1-4; the match to TRBD1 covers 8 bases. In germline, CDR1 is SQVTM, CDR2 ANQGSEA. The CDR3 extends over 13 amino acids. Losses at the gene ends were 4 bases for V and 6 bases for J; bases not matched to a gene: 4. DNA for the CDR3: TGCAGCGTTGGTGGACAGGGACATGAAAAACTGTTTTTT. It translates to CSVGGQGHEKLFF.

This chain links TRBV27 with TRBJ1-2; D is possibly TRBD1 (5 bases). CDR1 is MNHEY and CDR2 is SMNVEV in the germline V gene (reference sequence). The CDR3 has 13 amino acids. V was pared by 6 bases and J by 3 bases, with 11 bases between. The CDR3, as DNA: TGTGCCAGCAGACGGACACAGGACTATGGCTACACCTTC. It is translated as CASRRTQDYGYTF.

The chain combines TRBV29-1 with TRBJ2-6, with 7 bases identical to TRBD1. This CDR3 comprises 16 residues. The germline CDR1 and CDR2 sequences are SQVTM and ANQGSEA. V gave up 1 base and J gave up 0 bases; unmatched junction bases: 3. DNA of the CDR3: TGCAGCGTTGAAGGACAGGGCCCCTCTGGGGCCAACGTCCTGACTTTC. It specifies CSVEGQGPSGANVLTF. Together with reference TRBV29-1 and TRBJ2-6, the CDR3 gives the full variable domain: SAVISQKPSRDICQRGTSLTIQCQVDSQVTMMFWYRQQPGQSLTLIATANQGSEATYESGFVIDKFPISRPNLTFSTLTVSNMSPEDSSIYLCSVEGQGPSGANVLTFGAGSRLTVL.

The rearrangement links TRBV15 to TRBJ1-2, with TRBD1 matching 7 bases. CDR3 length: 15 residues. Germline-derived CDR1 and CDR2 are LNHNV and YYDKDF (reference sequence). The V and J ends lost 5 bases and 4 bases, in that order; junction bases with no gene match: 10. The CDR3 DNA reads as TGTGCCACCAGCGAGAGGAGACAGGGAGCCTATGGCTACACCTTC. Its protein product is CATSERRQGAYGYTF.

The DNA for the CDR3 is TGTGCCAGCAGGGCCCCGGGACTAGCATGGAACACCGGGGAGCTGTTTTTT. This sequence encodes CASRAPGLAWNTGELFF. This sequence joins TRBV27 and TRBJ2-2; 9 bases line up with TRBD2. Germline V lookup: CDR1 MNHEY, CDR2 SMNVEV (reference sequence). Losses at the gene ends were 6 bases for V and 1 base for J; bases not matched to a gene: 9. The CDR3 spans 17 residues.

The chain recombines TRBV4-1 with TRBJ2-7; the D gene is possibly TRBD1 (5 bases). Germline-derived CDR1 and CDR2 are MGHRA and YSYEKL. The CDR3 runs 17 residues. The germline V and J ends were trimmed by 0 bases and 1 base, with 16 bases remaining between them. The CDR3 is CASSQETAPAPSYEQYF. As DNA, the CDR3 is TGCGCCAGCAGCCAAGAGACAGCCCCCGCCCCATCCTACGAGCAGTACTTC.

The V gene is TRBV5-4, the J gene TRBJ2-7; 8 bases fit TRBD1. There are 12 residues in the CDR3. Losses at the gene ends were 2 bases for V and 6 bases for J; bases not matched to a gene: 1. Germline-derived CDR1 and CDR2 are SGHNT and YYREEE (reference sequence). The CDR3 region has the DNA TGTGCCAGCAGCTTTACAGGGGGCGAGCAGTACTTC. Encoded protein: CASSFTGGEQYF.

This clone is categorized as medium-sized. The chain has TRBV7-7 and TRBJ2-7; the match to TRBD1 covers 9 bases. The CDR3 covers 15 residues. With V trimmed by 5 bases and J by 2 bases, 7 bases remained unmatched. Germline lookup yields CDR1 SSHAT and CDR2 FNYEAQ (reference sequence). CDR3 sequence reads: CASSPSGQGTYEQYF. The CDR3 region has the DNA TGTGCCAGCAGCCCGTCGGGACAGGGAACCTACGAGCAGTACTTC.

The chain employs TRBV12-3 or TRBV12-4 and TRBJ1-2; perhaps TRBD1 as D (5 bases). The V and J ends lost 11 bases and 5 bases respectively, with 15 bases between them. CDR3 size: 12 residues. CDR3 nucleotide sequence: TGTGCCGTAACTTCCGGGGGGTATGGCTACACCTTC. Amino acids: CAVTSGGYGYTF.

This sequence joins TRBV30 and TRBJ1-2; maybe TRBD1 (5 bases). The CDR3 consists of 11 residues. Trimming removed 4 bases from V and 6 bases from J, with 9 bases in between. CDR1 and CDR2 (germline): GTSNPN, SVGIG (reference sequence). CDR3 protein: CAWNPGDGYTF. CDR3 sequence (DNA): TGTGCCTGGAACCCGGGGGATGGCTACACCTTC.

The gene calls are TRBV19 and TRBJ1-5; D not resolved. The germline CDR1 and CDR2 sequences are LNHDA and SQIVND (reference sequence). CDR3 length: 18 residues. V was trimmed by 2 bases and J by 4 bases, leaving 21 bases between them. The CDR3 loop is CASSITPSKAGPNQPQHF. The CDR3 DNA sequence: TGTGCCAGTAGTATAACCCCCTCCAAGGCAGGCCCAAATCAGCCCCAGCATTTT.